This T cell receptor (delta chain) was profiled in a study of Vδ1+ human thymocytes. Findings and caveats of the study: Thymic TRG and TRD repertoires appeared highly polyclonal, with Gaussian CDR3 length distributions.

RNA was extracted from the cells and then reverse transcribed. Pooled V-gene forward primers with one constant-region reverse primer generated the CDR3 amplicons by multiplex PCR. TCRdb reran clone calling via CATT on the multiplex PCR reads. The table lists about 25,000 delta-chain clones, 6.5% to 8% of them singletons. This clone occurred a few times. Antigen: not known. Germline CDR1 is TSWWSYY and CDR2 is QGS. V was clipped by 3 bases and J by 0 bases, with 29 bases between them. The CDR3 runs to 21 residues. The rearrangement uses TRDV1 and TRDJ1; the D gene is possibly TRDD3 (6 bases). Sequencing input: Vdelta1+ gamma-delta thymocytes from the thymus. As for subset: FACS-sorted CD3+ TCRalphabeta- TCRVdelta1+ TCRVdelta2- thymocytes. The sequence was obtained from a girl younger than two who had congenital heart surgery. The CDR3 spells CALGDTAPSGGDLRYTDKLIF. The CDR3 DNA follows: TGTGCTCTTGGGGATACGGCTCCTTCGGGTGGGGATTTGAGGTACACCGATAAACTCATCTTT.